This TCR beta chain was found in a study of identical twins. This CDR3 has 15 residues. Germline CDR1 MDHEN, CDR2 SYDVKM. Trimming took off 5 bases at V and 7 bases at J, with 19 bases between the two ends. TCRdb redid the calling of the 5' RACE reads with MiXCR, one entry per CDR3 protein. The sample holds some 660,000 distinct CDR3 sequences, approximately 9% seen once. The sample was also linked to a second study, of yellow fever vaccine responses in identical twins.

This TCR derives from a woman between 18 and 29 years old in good health. The material sequenced was PBMCs. The genes are TRBV28 and TRBJ2-3, with D perhaps assigned TRBD1 or TRBD2 (6 bases each). CDR3 coding DNA: TGTGCCAGCAGTCCCCCGGGGGCCGGATCAAATACGCAGTATTTT. Its protein product is CASSPPGAGSNTQYF.